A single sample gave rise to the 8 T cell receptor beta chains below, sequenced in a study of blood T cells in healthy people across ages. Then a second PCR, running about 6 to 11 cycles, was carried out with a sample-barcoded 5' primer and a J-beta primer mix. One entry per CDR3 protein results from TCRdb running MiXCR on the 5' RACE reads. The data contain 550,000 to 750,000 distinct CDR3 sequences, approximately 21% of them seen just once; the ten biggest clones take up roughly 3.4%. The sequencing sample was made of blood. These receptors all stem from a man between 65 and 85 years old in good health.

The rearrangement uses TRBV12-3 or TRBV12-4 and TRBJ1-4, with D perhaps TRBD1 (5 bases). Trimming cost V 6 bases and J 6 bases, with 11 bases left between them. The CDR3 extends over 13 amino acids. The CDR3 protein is CASRQGGDEKLFF. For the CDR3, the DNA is TGTGCCAGCAGGCAGGGAGGAGATGAAAAACTGTTTTTT.

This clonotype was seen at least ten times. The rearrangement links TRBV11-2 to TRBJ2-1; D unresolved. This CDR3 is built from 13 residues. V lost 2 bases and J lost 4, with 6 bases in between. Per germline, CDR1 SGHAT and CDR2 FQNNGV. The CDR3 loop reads CASSLNGYNEQFF. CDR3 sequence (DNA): TGTGCCAGCAGCTTAAACGGGTACAATGAGCAGTTCTTC.

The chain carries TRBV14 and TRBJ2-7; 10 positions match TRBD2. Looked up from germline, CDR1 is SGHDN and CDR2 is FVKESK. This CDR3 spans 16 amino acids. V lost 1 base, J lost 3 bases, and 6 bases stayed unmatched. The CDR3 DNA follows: TGTGCCAGCAGCCAAGTAACTAGCGGGGCGCGCTACGAGCAGTACTTC. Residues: CASSQVTSGARYEQYF. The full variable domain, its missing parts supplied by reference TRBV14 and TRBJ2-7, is EAGVTQFPSHSVIEKGQTVTLRCDPISGHDNLYWYRRVMGKEIKFLLHFVKESKQDESGMPNNRFLAERTGGTYSTLKVQPAELEDSGVYFCASSQVTSGARYEQYFGPGTRLTVT.

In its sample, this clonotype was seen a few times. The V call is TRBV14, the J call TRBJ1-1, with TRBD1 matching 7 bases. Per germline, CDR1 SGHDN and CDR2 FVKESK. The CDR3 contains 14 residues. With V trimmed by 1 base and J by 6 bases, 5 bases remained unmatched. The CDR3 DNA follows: TGTGCCAGCAGCCAAGGCTTAGGGGGCCCTGAAGCTTTCTTT. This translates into CASSQGLGGPEAFF.

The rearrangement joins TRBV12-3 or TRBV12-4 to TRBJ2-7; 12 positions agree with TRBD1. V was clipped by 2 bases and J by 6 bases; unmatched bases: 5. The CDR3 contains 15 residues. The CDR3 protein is CASSLSGQGAPEQYF. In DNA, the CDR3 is TGTGCCAGCAGTTTATCGGGACAGGGGGCTCCCGAGCAGTACTTC.

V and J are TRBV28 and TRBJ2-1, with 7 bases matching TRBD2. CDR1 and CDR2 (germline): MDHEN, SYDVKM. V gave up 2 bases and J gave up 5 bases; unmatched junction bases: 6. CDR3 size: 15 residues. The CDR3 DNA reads TGTGCCAGCAGTTTACTCTCTAGCGGCAACAATGAGCAGTTCTTC. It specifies CASSLLSSGNNEQFF.

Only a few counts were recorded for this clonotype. The CDR3 reads CASSLLGGYNETQYF. The DNA of the CDR3 is TGTGCCAGCAGCCTGCTGGGGGGTTACAATGAGACCCAGTACTTC. The chain combines TRBV14 with TRBJ2-5, with a possible D match to TRBD2 (6 bases). Germline V CDR1 and CDR2: SGHDN, FVKESK. Trimming removed 4 bases from V and 5 bases from J, with 17 bases in between. This CDR3 has 15 amino acids.

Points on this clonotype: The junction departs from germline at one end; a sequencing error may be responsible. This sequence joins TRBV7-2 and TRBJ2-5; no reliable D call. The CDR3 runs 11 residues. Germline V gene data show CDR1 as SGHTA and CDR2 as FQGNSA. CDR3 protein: CVSSLRETQYF. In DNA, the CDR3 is TGTGTCAGCAGCTTAAGAGAGACCCAGTACTTC.